This TCR beta chain was captured by sequencing in a study of T cell repertoires in cytomegalovirus infection. Study-wide background: Both recently identified HLA-C-restricted and well-studied HLA-B-restricted CMV epitopes were used in the study. CMV infection and matching HLA type were both indicated by public TCR beta signatures.

A single record per CDR3 protein comes from TCRdb applying MiXCR to the reads. The repertoire holds approximately 730,000 distinct CDR3 sequences, with around a third as singletons. Study-level findings and limits: Pooled public TCR beta family frequency picked out CMV carriers with the relevant HLA. There were HLA-C-restricted CMV-specific TCR beta clonotypes dominating the ex vivo response.

This clonotype has a handful of counts. As yet, its antigen is unknown. The input for sequencing was cultured PBMCs, taken from culture after CMV antigen stimulation. The sequence was collected from a human donor in good health (CMV status not recorded). Some clones in this sample may be carry-over from other donors' samples.

The CDR3 loop reads CASSQPTDRRGYGYTF. The DNA for the CDR3 is TGCGCCAGCAGCCAACCAACGGACAGGCGAGGCTATGGCTACACCTTC. The chain carries TRBV4-1 and TRBJ1-2; 7 nucleotides align to TRBD1. The CDR3 length is 16 residues. The germline CDR1 and CDR2 sequences are MGHRA and YSYEKL. J was trimmed by 4 bases and V by 2 bases; bases with no gene match: 10.